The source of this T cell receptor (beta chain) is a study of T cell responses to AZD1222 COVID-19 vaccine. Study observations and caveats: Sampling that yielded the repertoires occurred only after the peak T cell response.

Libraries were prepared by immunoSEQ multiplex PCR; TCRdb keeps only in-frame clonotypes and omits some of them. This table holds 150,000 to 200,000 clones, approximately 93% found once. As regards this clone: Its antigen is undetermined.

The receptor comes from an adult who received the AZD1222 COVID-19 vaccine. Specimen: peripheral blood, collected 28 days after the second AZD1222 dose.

The CDR3 DNA follows: TGTGCCAGCAGCAAGGGAGACCACGAGCAGTACTTC. This gives the protein CASSKGDHEQYF. The chain has TRBV21-1 and TRBJ2-7; the table's D call, TRBD2, was not checked against the DNA. TRBV21-1 is recorded as a pseudogene. This CDR3 has 12 amino acids.